This T cell receptor beta chain comes out of a study of shared clonotypes between healthy human individuals. Overall study results and limits: Investigators expected sequencing depth to affect clonotype sharing among donors. Genetic and exposure-history diversity was limited by the few donors. Memory subsets had estimated richness that was generally smaller than that of naive subsets.

Method: immunoSEQ multiplex PCR; TCRdb's copy keeps in-frame clones and lacks some. The top ten clones hold around 0.13% of a sample with some 2,400,000 clones, about 94% of them seen once. Comments on this clone: What it binds is not known.

Germline V gene sequence: CDR1 SGHDT, CDR2 YYEEEE. The CDR3 loop spans 15 amino acids. The ends were cut back, 0 bases at V and 0 bases at J, with 9 bases in the middle. The chain recombines TRBV5-6 with TRBJ1-1; D not resolved. This receptor was obtained from a young man in good health. The sample consisted of naive CD4+ T cells sorted from blood. The subset was: CD45RA+ positively selected. CDR3: CASSLEKLMNTEAFF. As DNA, the CDR3 is TGTGCCAGCAGCTTGGAAAAGCTCATGAACACTGAAGCTTTCTTT.